This T cell receptor (beta chain) emerged from a study of regulatory T cells in long-lasting Graves disease. Points from the study as a whole: When disease was persistent, TRBV28, TRBJ1-2 and TRBJ2-5 were the favored segments.

At least ten counts were recorded for this clonotype. The antigen is unknown. TCR beta libraries were built with iRepertoire HTBI primers and Arm-PCR of CDR3 regions. MiXCR was run by TCRdb on the multiplex PCR reads, yielding one entry per CDR3 protein. This table has 400,000 to 500,000 distinct CDR3 sequences, around 21% appearing once. The CDR3 is made up of 13 amino acids. From germline, CDR1 is SNHLY and CDR2 FYNNEI. V lost 9 bases to trimming and J lost 0 bases; unmatched junction nucleotides: 4. Time point denoted: persistent/refractory GD, antithyroid drugs over 5 years with positive TRAb. TCR sequences were obtained from RNA taken from PBMCs.

This chain links TRBV2 with TRBJ2-7, with TRBD1 matching 8 bases. The receptor's source is a female donor with Graves disease. The specimen was peripheral blood mononuclear cells (PBMCs), collected when the disease was refractory, from a patient treated with antithyroid drugs. CDR3 region: CARQGVNSYEQYF. CDR3 sequence (DNA): TGTGCCAGACAGGGGGTGAACTCCTACGAGCAGTACTTC.